The T cell receptor beta chain under discussion was sequenced for a study of T cells in Graves' hyperthyroidism and ophthalmopathy. This clonotype was recorded many times. Its target is not known. The CDR3 regions of TCR beta were amplified from RNA transcripts. With the HTBI primer set, the TCR CDR3 went through a first round of RT-PCR. TCRdb reprocessed the multiplex PCR reads with MiXCR, giving one entry per CDR3 protein. Of around 420,000 distinct CDR3 sequences in the sample, 15% to 18% are singletons; the top ten hold over 12%. V was trimmed by 6 bases and J by 7 bases, leaving 19 bases between them. The germline V gene has CDR1 MNHNS and CDR2 SASEGT. The CDR3 spans 14 residues. Newly diagnosed hyperthyroidism, duration under 2 months, in patients aged 18 to 65. Study observations and caveats: The model identified upcoming ophthalmopathy a median approximately 6.5 months ahead of onset.

The receptor was isolated from a woman in her late teens or twenties with Graves' hyperthyroidism. Sequencing input: blood. The rearrangement joins TRBV6-1 to TRBJ2-7; D is possibly TRBD2 (5 bases). The DNA for the CDR3 is TGTGCCAGCAGCGTCGGTTATCAGCGGAGAGAGCAGTACTTC. Translated: CASSVGYQRREQYF.